This T cell receptor (beta chain) came from a study of T cells in Graves' hyperthyroidism and ophthalmopathy. Template material for amplifying TCR beta CDR3 regions consisted of RNA transcripts. With the HTBI primer set, the TCR CDR3 went through a first round of RT-PCR. One entry per CDR3 protein results from TCRdb running MiXCR on the multiplex PCR reads. Found here are 300,000 or so distinct CDR3 sequences, roughly 18% of them singletons; the top ten hold around 47%. This clonotype has only a few counts. V gave up 6 bases and J gave up 6 bases; unmatched junction bases: 9. The CDR3 extends over 14 amino acids. From germline, CDR1 is MDHEN and CDR2 SYDVKM. Among the patients, aged 18 to 65, hyperthyroidism was newly diagnosed and had lasted under 2 months. PBMCs came from 8.5 to 10 ml fresh peripheral blood.

Sequences were obtained from blood. This clonotype was sampled from a woman aged 45-65 years with Graves' hyperthyroidism. The chain joins TRBV28 to TRBJ1-1, with 8 bases aligning to TRBD1. The CDR3 is CASRSDRGRAEAFF. Written as DNA, the CDR3 is TGTGCCAGCAGATCAGACAGGGGCAGGGCTGAAGCTTTCTTT.